This T cell receptor (beta chain) stems from a study of OX40 agonist ivuxolimab in advanced cancers. The wider study: Patients were treated with ivuxolimab, an agonistic anti-OX40 (CD134) antibody.

The assay was immunoSEQ multiplex PCR, and TCRdb's table has in-frame clones only and misses some. The sample has 65,000 to 80,000 clones; around nine tenths are singletons. V was trimmed by 0 bases and J by 7 bases, leaving 8 bases between them. CDR3 length equals 12 residues. CDR1 and CDR2 (germline): SGHRS, YFSETQ. This clone was picked up a small number of times. The source is an adult with an advanced solid tumor such as melanoma, head and neck, liver or kidney cancer. Here the sequenced sample was CD4+ or CD8+ T cells sorted from blood, taken in a trial of the OX40 agonist ivuxolimab. This chain uses TRBV5-1 with TRBJ2-7, with a possible D match to TRBD2 (6 bases). The DNA for the CDR3 is TGCGCCAGCAGCTTGGCCGCGGGAGAGCAGTACTTC. This gives the protein CASSLAAGEQYF. The full variable domain, completed using reference TRBV5-1 and TRBJ2-7, is KAGVTQTPRYLIKTRGQQVTLSCSPISGHRSVSWYQQTPGQGLQFLFEYFSETQRNKGNFPGRFSGRQFSNSRSEMNVSTLELGDSALYLCASSLAAGEQYFGPGTRLTVT.